These 15 T cell receptor beta chains originate from one sample sequenced in a study of T-cell memory formation after mild COVID-19. TCRdb called the 5' RACE reads again in MiXCR, with one record for every CDR3 protein. The repertoire holds hundreds of thousands of distinct CDR3 sequences, with roughly 18% as singletons. The sequenced sample consisted of PBMCs or a T cell subset sorted from them (not recorded which). These receptors were obtained from an adult woman who had mild COVID-19 (a few samples of this study predate the infection). Cell type and time point are not known.

A few counts support this clonotype. The chain has TRBV6-2 or TRBV6-3 and TRBJ2-4; TRBD2 matches 7 bases. This CDR3 comprises 15 residues. Per germline, CDR1 MNHEY and CDR2 SVGEGT. V trimming: 4 bases; J trimming: 0 bases; junction bases outside the gene matches: 3. CDR3 sequence: CASSSGGLAKNIQYF. In DNA form, the CDR3 reads TGTGCCAGCAGTTCGGGGGGTCTAGCCAAAAACATTCAGTACTTC.

The chain combines TRBV5-1 with TRBJ1-1, with D possibly matching TRBD1 (5 bases). The germline CDR1 and CDR2 sequences are SGHRS and YFSETQ. V gave up 0 bases and J gave up 6 bases, with 9 bases separating them. The CDR3 runs 13 residues. The DNA for the CDR3 is TGCGCCAGCAGCTTGGGCCGGGACGCTGAAGCTTTCTTT. This encodes CASSLGRDAEAFF.

The table lists this clonotype with a few counts. The CDR3 DNA reads as TGTGCCAGCAACCTTCTGTGGGCCACTGAAGCTTTCTTT. It encodes CASNLLWATEAFF. The chain carries TRBV7-9 and TRBJ1-1; D call uncertain. Trimming left V 7 bases short and J 4 bases short, with 13 bases between. The CDR3 covers 13 residues. CDR1 SEHNR and CDR2 FQNEAQ come from the germline V gene (reference sequence). Supplemented by reference TRBV7-9 and TRBJ1-1, the full variable domain reads DTGVSQNPRHKITKRGQNVTFRCDPISEHNRLYWYRQTLGQGPEFLTYFQNEAQLEKSRLLSDRFSAERPKGSFSTLEIQRTEQGDSAMYLCASNLLWATEAFFGQGTRLTVV.

At least ten counts were recorded for this clonotype. The chain couples TRBV12-3 or TRBV12-4 to TRBJ1-1; D is unresolved. The ends were cut back, 4 bases at V and 7 bases at J, with 19 bases in the middle. This CDR3 contains 15 residues. For the CDR3, the DNA is TGTGCCAGCAGTTCAACACCTACAGCGTCAGGTGAAGCTTTCTTT. Amino acids: CASSSTPTASGEAFF.

The rearrangement links TRBV29-1 to TRBJ2-5; 10 positions match TRBD2. The CDR3 covers 14 residues. The ends lost 7 bases at V and 8 bases at J; junction bases unmatched: 13. CDR1 and CDR2 (germline): SQVTM, ANQGSEA. DNA of the CDR3: TGCAGCGCCTGGGGCCAGCGGGGGGGGGATACCCAGTACTTC. Protein sequence: CSAWGQRGGDTQYF. Looking up the rest from reference TRBV29-1 and TRBJ2-5 gives the full variable domain: SAVISQKPSRDICQRGTSLTIQCQVDSQVTMMFWYRQQPGQSLTLIATANQGSEATYESGFVIDKFPISRPNLTFSTLTVSNMSPEDSSIYLCSAWGQRGGDTQYFGPGTRLLVL.

This clonotype was detected only a few times. The chain has TRBV6-5 and TRBJ1-2, with 10 bases that match TRBD1. The V segment lost 6 bases and the J segment 5 bases; nucleotides outside the gene matches: 9. The CDR3 consists of 15 residues. Per germline, CDR1 MNHEY and CDR2 SVGAGI. CDR3 amino acids: CASRKRGTGAYGYTF. DNA for the CDR3: TGTGCCAGCAGAAAACGTGGGACAGGGGCGTATGGCTACACCTTC.

This clonotype has just a few counts. The genes are TRBV7-4 and TRBJ1-5; 8 positions agree with TRBD1. In germline, CDR1 is SGHVT, CDR2 SQSDAQ. The CDR3 runs to 19 residues. Trimming took 8 bases from V and 0 from J; bases not matched to a gene: 18. The CDR3 reads CASFVRRQGWFNSNQPQHF. CDR3 nucleotide sequence: TGTGCCAGCTTCGTACGGAGACAGGGGTGGTTTAATAGCAATCAGCCCCAGCATTTT.

The V gene is TRBV5-1, the J gene TRBJ1-1; the D is unclear. CDR1 is SGHRS and CDR2 is YFSETQ in the germline V gene. Trimming shortened V by 8 bases and J by 2 bases, and 19 bases separated the two germline ends. The CDR3 has 15 residues. CDR3 residues: CASIGQAGLNTEAFF. In DNA form, the CDR3 reads TGCGCCAGTATTGGTCAAGCGGGCTTAAACACTGAAGCTTTCTTT.

The chain links TRBV12-3 or TRBV12-4 to TRBJ2-5, with D possibly called TRBD1 or TRBD2 (5 bases each). Trimming removed 5 bases at V and 5 bases at J, with 18 bases between. The CDR3 spans 15 residues. The CDR3 here is CASSPRGTKRETQYF. CDR3 sequence (DNA): TGTGCCAGCAGTCCACGGGGCACCAAGAGGGAGACCCAGTACTTC.

This clonotype has more than one count but fewer than ten. V usage is TRBV4-1 and J usage is TRBJ2-1; D might be TRBD1 (6 bases). V dropped 2 bases and J dropped 6 bases, with 8 bases sitting between them. Germline loops: CDR1 MGHRA, CDR2 YSYEKL. The CDR3 is made up of 13 amino acids. In DNA form, the CDR3 reads TGCGCCAGCAGCCAATCACAGGGCAATGAGCAGTTCTTC. Protein: CASSQSQGNEQFF.

The chain recombines TRBV6-1 with TRBJ1-1; D is possibly TRBD1 (6 bases). Germline values: CDR1 MNHNS, CDR2 SASEGT. Trimming removed 8 bases from V and 4 bases from J, with 20 bases in between. CDR3 size: 15 residues. The CDR3 DNA reads TGTGCCAGCGTCAAGGGGGGAGGGAGAGGCACTGAAGCTTTCTTT. The encoded protein is CASVKGGGRGTEAFF.

The CDR3 DNA is TGTGCCAGCAGCCCTAGACCGGGCCACCCGGCGGGCTACACCTTC. Its protein is CASSPRPGHPAGYTF. The rearrangement uses TRBV7-2 and TRBJ1-2; D uncertain. V lost 5 bases, J lost 8 bases, and 21 bases lay in between. This CDR3 contains 15 residues. Germline V gives CDR1 SGHTA, CDR2 FQGNSA.

The chain carries TRBV12-3 or TRBV12-4 and TRBJ2-5, with 7 bases aligning to TRBD1. With 4 bases clipped from V and 0 bases from J, the junction kept 5 bases outside the gene matches. The CDR3 sequence is 15 residues long. CDR3 sequence: CASSSRQGNQETQYF. The CDR3 nucleotides read TGTGCCAGCAGTTCAAGACAGGGTAACCAAGAGACCCAGTACTTC.

This clonotype was detected only a few times. The chain couples TRBV30 to TRBJ2-3; D is unclear. The CDR3 spans 11 residues. Germline V lookup: CDR1 GTSNPN, CDR2 SVGIG (reference sequence). V was shortened by 4 bases and J by 3 bases, with 5 bases between the two germline ends. In DNA form, the CDR3 reads TGTGCCTGGATCCGGACAGATACGCAGTATTTT. This codes for CAWIRTDTQYF.

This rearrangement joins TRBV2 to TRBJ2-7; no clear D gene. Germline V gene data show CDR1 as SNHLY and CDR2 as FYNNEI. The V and J ends lost 2 bases and 6 bases respectively, with 11 bases between them. The CDR3 runs to 13 residues. The CDR3 nucleotides read TGTGCCAGCAGTGAAAGGAATGACCCCGAGCAGTACTTC. Amino acids: CASSERNDPEQYF.